The TCR beta chain described here comes from a study of Ad26.COV2.S vaccination and SARS-CoV-2 variants. Repertoires were generated with immunoSEQ multiplex PCR, while TCRdb's copy carries only in-frame clones and drops some. This table holds over 400,000 clones, about 92% found once. As for this clone: Its antigen is as yet unknown.

V dropped 8 bases and J dropped 2 bases, with 13 bases sitting between them. Germline V lookup: CDR1 MNHEY, CDR2 SVGEGT. The CDR3 spans 13 residues. Treatment indicated: 15 to 20 received Ad26.COV2.S at low or high dose, single or two shots; about 5 received placebo; per-sample allocation not given. Sampling was performed 63 days after the first vaccine or placebo injection. Expression of Wuhan-strain SARS-CoV-2 spike came from the Ad26 vector that formed the vaccine. General study points: CD8+ and CD4+ T cells specific for spike reportedly responded with substantial breadth after vaccination. The study found similar non-spike TCR breadth in vaccine and placebo recipients. From the TCR breadth and depth analyses, total T cell responses may have been underestimated.

This chain uses TRBV6-2 or TRBV6-3 with TRBJ2-7, with D unresolved. Here the sequenced sample was peripheral blood, taken in a trial of Ad26.COV2.S vaccine versus placebo. The TCR originated in a person between 18 and 65 years old who received the Ad26.COV2.S COVID-19 vaccine or a placebo. CDR3 amino acids: CASGPGPPYEQYF. DNA of the CDR3: TGTGCCAGCGGCCCCGGGCCTCCCTACGAGCAGTACTTC.